Listed below are T cell receptor beta chains from one sample, sequenced in a study of T cell responses to AZD1222 COVID-19 vaccine. Only in-frame clones appear in the TCRdb table, and some are missing; sequencing was by immunoSEQ multiplex PCR. The sample has over 120,000 clones; more than 90% are singletons. The specimen was peripheral blood, collected on day 0 of AZD1222 vaccination. These receptors all come from an adult in good health. Each CDR3 is given with its conserved first and last residue. Fields, in order: V gene, D gene, clone size, CDR3 length, J gene, CDR3 protein, CDR3 DNA. The D gene is left open where the match is weak. Some rows mark clone size as missing; the rest say once, few, many or name a class of expanded clone.

>TRBV5-1|NA|NA|15|TRBJ1-2
CASSLGHSAPYGYTF
TGCGCCAGCAGCTTGGGGCACTCAGCGCCCTATGGCTACACCTTC
>TRBV6-2/TRBV6-3|NA|once|13|TRBJ1-1
CASSYNNPTGTFF
TGTGCCAGCAGTTACAATAACCCGACGGGAACGTTCTTT
>TRBV12-2|NA|NA|18|TRBJ2-3
CASRSPLPGHSSTDTQYF
TGTGCAAGTCGCTCGCCACTACCCGGACATTCATCCACAGATACGCAGTATTTT
>TRBV15|NA|NA|15|TRBJ2-6
CATSPSSSGANVLTF
TGTGCCACCAGCCCTAGTAGCTCTGGGGCCAACGTCCTGACTTTC
>TRBV11-3|NA|NA|14|TRBJ2-2
CASSFTPYTGELFF
TGTGCCAGCAGCTTCACCCCATACACCGGGGAGCTGTTTTTT
>TRBV28|NA|few|12|TRBJ1-5
CASTVGNQPQHF
TGTGCCAGCACGGTCGGCAATCAGCCCCAGCATTTT
>TRBV5-4|TRBD1|NA|16|TRBJ1-4
CASSPDRDRGPEKLFF
TGTGCCAGCAGCCCCGACCGGGACAGGGGGCCTGAAAAACTGTTTTTT
>TRBV19|NA|NA|12|TRBJ2-1
CASSTGFDEQFF
TGTGCCAGTAGCACAGGGTTCGATGAGCAGTTCTTC
>TRBV12-3/TRBV12-4|NA|NA|13|TRBJ2-2
CASSLQGTGELFF
TGTGCCAGCAGTTTACAGGGGACCGGGGAGCTGTTTTTT
>TRBV19|NA|NA|13|TRBJ2-1
CASARGANNEQFF
TGTGCCAGTGCCCGGGGGGCGAACAATGAGCAGTTCTTC
>TRBV12-3/TRBV12-4|NA|few|13|TRBJ2-2
CASSLWGPGELFF
TGTGCCAGCAGTTTGTGGGGACCCGGGGAGCTGTTTTTT
>TRBV7-9|TRBD1|NA|15|TRBJ1-4
CASSGGQGINEKLFF
TGTGCCAGCAGCGGTGGACAGGGAATTAATGAAAAACTGTTTTTT
>TRBV7-3|NA|NA|16|TRBJ2-2
CASSPLGGLNTGELFF
TGTGCCAGCAGCCCCCTAGGGGGTCTGAACACCGGGGAGCTGTTTTTT
>TRBV5-1|NA|NA|14|TRBJ2-5
CASSLSRVQETQYF
TGCGCCAGCAGCTTGTCTAGGGTACAAGAGACCCAGTACTTC
>TRBV4-1|TRBD2|NA|17|TRBJ2-4
CASSQSVTSGAKNIQYF
TGCGCCAGCAGCCAATCGGTAACTAGCGGGGCCAAAAACATTCAGTACTTC
>TRBV5-6|NA|NA|15|TRBJ2-7
CASSEGGAGSSEQYF
TGTGCCAGCAGCGAGGGGGGCGCAGGTTCGAGCGAGCAGTACTTC
>TRBV7-8|NA|NA|15|TRBJ1-5
CASSLALAGEQPQHF
TGTGCCAGCAGCTTAGCGTTGGCAGGGGAACAGCCCCAGCATTTT
>TRBV28|NA|NA|17|TRBJ2-7
CASSGLLASEWTGEQYF
TGTGCCAGCAGTGGACTCTTAGCTTCAGAATGGACGGGGGAGCAGTACTTC
>TRBV5-6|NA|once|13|TRBJ1-6
CASSLPPGSPLHF
TGTGCCAGCAGCTTGCCCCCTGGTTCACCCCTCCACTTT
>TRBV27|TRBD1|NA|12|TRBJ2-1
CASWDSFNEQFF
TGTGCCAGCTGGGACAGTTTCAATGAGCAGTTCTTC